This TCR beta chain was profiled in a study of glioma-infiltrating T cells. Study-wide findings and caveats: Very few CDR3 sequences were shared between tissue and blood. Gliomas, especially low-grade, showed above-expected tissue-blood divergence; non-neoplastic patients showed below.

Amplification of TCR alpha and beta CDR3 regions from RNA used iRepertoire nested multiplex PCR. Tissue mRNA or PBMC total RNA, roughly 85-450 ng, went into one-step reverse transcription and amplification. TCRdb re-called the multiplex PCR reads through MiXCR, storing one row per CDR3 protein. The sample contains about 140,000 distinct CDR3 sequences, around 42% of which appear only once. The table lists this clonotype with a few counts. Antigen: not known. The receptor was derived from a human donor with low-grade glioma or glioblastoma, undergoing nonglioma brain surgery, or in good health (not recorded which). Material: glioma tissue, nonneoplastic brain tissue, or PBMCs (not recorded which).

CDR3 bases: TGCAGTGCTAGACGCCAGGGAAGGGAGTACTTC. Translating it yields CSARRQGREYF. The chain recombines TRBV20-1 with TRBJ2-7; D perhaps matches TRBD1 (5 bases). Trimming left V 2 bases short and J 11 bases short, with 13 bases between. CDR3 size: 11 residues. CDR1 and CDR2 from the germline V gene are DFQATT and SNEGSKA (reference sequence).